The next 29 T cell receptor beta chains were all read from a single sample in a study of CD8 T cells in Susac syndrome. Roughly 0.45 to 1 ug RNA was reverse transcribed with random hexamers. Each CDR3 protein gets one entry after TCRdb re-called the immunoSEQ multiplex PCR reads with MiXCR. The table lists 250,000 or so distinct CDR3 sequences, about 93% of them singletons. The sequenced sample consisted of CD4+ T cells from PBMCs. The receptor source for this set is a human donor with multiple sclerosis.

This chain joins TRBV2 and TRBJ2-3; D is perhaps TRBD1 (7 bases). V was pared by 7 bases and J by 6 bases, with 17 bases between. This CDR3 comprises 14 residues. CDR1 and CDR2 (germline): SNHLY, FYNNEI. The CDR3: CASTEEGAGDTQYF. The CDR3 DNA is TGTGCCAGCACGGAGGAGGGGGCGGGGGATACGCAGTATTTT.

This sequence joins TRBV28 and TRBJ2-7; D not resolved. Trimming cost V 6 bases and J 7 bases, with 22 bases left between them. The CDR3 has 15 amino acids. Germline values: CDR1 MDHEN, CDR2 SYDVKM. The chain's CDR3 is CASRKNRLDRKEQYF. For the CDR3, the DNA is TGTGCCAGCAGGAAAAACCGGCTGGATAGGAAGGAGCAGTACTTC.

CDR3 bases: TGTGCCAGCAGTCGACGGACAGGGGGCGATGGGGCCAACGTCCTGACTTTC. Its translation: CASSRRTGGDGANVLTF. The chain joins TRBV6-1 to TRBJ2-6; 11 nucleotides line up with TRBD1. V dropped 5 bases and J dropped 3; count of bases not matched to a gene: 6. CDR3 length: 17 amino acids. Germline lookup yields CDR1 MNHNS and CDR2 SASEGT.

The gene calls are TRBV7-3 and TRBJ2-2, with a weak D call TRBD1 (5 bases). The CDR3 is made up of 16 amino acids. V was clipped by 4 bases and J by 0 bases, with 12 bases between them. CDR1 is SGHTA and CDR2 is FQGTGA in the germline V gene. The CDR3 loop reads CASSSQTAANTGELFF. The CDR3 DNA sequence: TGTGCCAGCAGCTCCCAGACAGCCGCGAACACCGGGGAGCTGTTTTTT.

The chain carries TRBV18 and TRBJ2-4; TRBD2 might be the D (6 bases). The CDR3 sequence is 18 residues long. Germline V gives CDR1 KGHSH, CDR2 LQKENI. V lost 4 bases to trimming and J lost 0 bases, with 19 bases between them. The CDR3 bases are TGTGCCAGCTCACAGCTCACTAGCAGGCGGGGAGCCAAAAACATTCAGTACTTC. Its protein product is CASSQLTSRRGAKNIQYF.

V usage is TRBV20-1 and J usage is TRBJ2-1, with D possibly TRBD2 on 6 matching bases. Germline V gives CDR1 DFQATT, CDR2 SNEGSKA (reference sequence). The CDR3 contains 16 residues. Trimming stripped 5 bases from V and 8 bases from J, with 25 bases between. The CDR3 reads CSAPQVGSRKEYEQFF. Written as DNA, the CDR3 is TGCAGTGCTCCCCAGGTCGGGAGCCGCAAAGAGTATGAGCAGTTCTTC.

The rearrangement links TRBV19 to TRBJ1-2; D gene uncertain. The V gene lost 5 bases and the J gene lost 2 bases, with 12 bases spanning the gap. Germline V lookup: CDR1 LNHDA, CDR2 SQIVND (reference sequence). This CDR3 is built from 14 residues. The CDR3 spells CASSERGGNYGYTF. The CDR3, as DNA: TGTGCCAGTAGTGAGCGGGGAGGAAACTATGGCTACACCTTC.

The rearrangement uses TRBV5-4 and TRBJ2-1, with D perhaps matching TRBD1 or TRBD2 (6 bases each). The length of the CDR3 is 17 residues. Germline assignment: CDR1 SGHNT and CDR2 YYREEE (reference sequence). V was shortened by 5 bases and J by 5 bases, with 23 bases between the two germline ends. This chain's CDR3 is CASRGGFDRTANNEQFF. For the CDR3, the DNA is TGTGCCAGCAGGGGGGGTTTCGACAGGACGGCCAACAATGAGCAGTTCTTC.

The rearrangement links TRBV4-2 to TRBJ1-6; D ambiguous. Germline lookup yields CDR1 LGHNA and CDR2 YNFKEQ. The CDR3 covers 14 residues. V dropped 5 bases and J dropped 7 bases, with 12 bases sitting between them. CDR3 protein: CASSTEEPNSPLHF. The CDR3 DNA follows: TGTGCCAGCAGCACGGAGGAGCCGAATTCACCCCTCCACTTT.

The chain links TRBV20-1 to TRBJ2-1; no definite D call. The CDR3 runs 17 residues. Germline V lookup: CDR1 DFQATT, CDR2 SNEGSKA (reference sequence). Trimming took off 0 bases at V and 4 bases at J, with 19 bases between the two ends. This chain's CDR3 is CSARDGGRVGPYNEQFF. CDR3 nucleotides: TGCAGTGCTAGAGATGGTGGCCGGGTGGGCCCGTACAATGAGCAGTTCTTC.

The chain links TRBV18 to TRBJ2-7; possible D gene TRBD2, 6 bases. The CDR3 is 14 residues long. Trimming shortened V by 6 bases and J by 3 bases, and 15 bases separated the two germline ends. Per germline, CDR1 KGHSH and CDR2 LQKENI. The CDR3 nucleotides are TGTGCCAGCTCCACTAACGGCGGGGACTACGAGCAGTACTTC. Translation gives CASSTNGGDYEQYF.

The gene calls are TRBV2 and TRBJ2-5; the D is unclear. V dropped 0 bases and J dropped 3 bases, with 2 bases sitting between them. This CDR3 is built from 12 residues. The germline V gene has CDR1 SNHLY and CDR2 FYNNEI. For the CDR3, the DNA is TGTGCCAGCAGTGAAGCGAAAGAGACCCAGTACTTC. Translating it yields CASSEAKETQYF.

The chain joins TRBV30 to TRBJ1-4; D unclear. This CDR3 region has 16 residues. CDR1 GTSNPN and CDR2 SVGIG come from the germline V gene (reference sequence). Trimming stripped 0 bases from V and 8 bases from J, with 19 bases between. The CDR3 sequence: CAWSVLLSGREEKLFF. The CDR3 nucleotides are TGTGCCTGGAGTGTACTCTTGTCAGGCCGGGAGGAAAAACTGTTTTTT.

The chain joins TRBV3-1 to TRBJ2-7, with 7 positions matching TRBD2. The germline V gene has CDR1 LGHDT and CDR2 YNNKEL (reference sequence). J gave up 9 bases and V 0 bases, and 11 bases lay outside the gene matches. The CDR3 loop spans 15 amino acids. CDR3 protein: CASSQDISGAWGQYF. The DNA of the CDR3 is TGTGCCAGCAGCCAAGATATAAGCGGGGCTTGGGGGCAGTACTTC.

V gene TRBV11-2 combines with J gene TRBJ1-1, with D unresolved. This CDR3 is built from 14 residues. Trimming pared 2 bases from V and 1 base from J, leaving 8 bases between. CDR1 and CDR2 (germline): SGHAT, FQNNGV. The CDR3 nucleotides read TGTGCCAGCAGCTTAAGGCCAACGAACACTGAAGCTTTCTTT. It specifies CASSLRPTNTEAFF.

This clonotype has only a few counts. The CDR3 DNA follows: TGTGCCAGCAGCCAAGCTGCCTCTGGACACGACATTCAGTACTTC. Protein: CASSQAASGHDIQYF. The genes are TRBV3-1 and TRBJ2-4, with a possible D match to TRBD1 (5 bases). V dropped 1 base and J dropped 8 bases, with 15 bases sitting between them. The CDR3 covers 15 residues. Germline V lookup: CDR1 LGHDT, CDR2 YNNKEL (reference sequence).

The chain has TRBV2 and TRBJ2-6, with D perhaps matching TRBD1 (6 bases). Trimming cost V 5 bases and J 2 bases, with 13 bases left between them. There are 16 residues in the CDR3. Germline lookup yields CDR1 SNHLY and CDR2 FYNNEI. CDR3 bases: TGTGCCAGCAGTTCATACAGGGAAACTGGGGCCAACGTCCTGACTTTC. This translates into CASSSYRETGANVLTF.

The chain joins TRBV20-1 to TRBJ1-4; unclear D gene. CDR1 and CDR2 from the germline V gene are DFQATT and SNEGSKA (reference sequence). The CDR3 loop spans 15 amino acids. Trimming pared 2 bases from V and 4 bases from J, leaving 14 bases between. Written as DNA, the CDR3 is TGCAGTGCTAGACGAAGGGCTCACCTTAATGAAAAACTGTTTTTT. Translation: CSARRRAHLNEKLFF.

The chain combines TRBV4-1 with TRBJ1-4; the D is unclear. V was trimmed by 1 base and J by 4 bases, leaving 13 bases between them. CDR3 length: 16 residues. CDR1 is MGHRA and CDR2 is YSYEKL in the germline V gene. In DNA form, the CDR3 reads TGCGCCAGCAGCCAAGGGGTCCTCAGGTTTAATGAAAAACTGTTTTTT. It is translated as CASSQGVLRFNEKLFF.

The chain combines TRBV30 with TRBJ1-2; D might be TRBD1 (5 bases). Trimming took off 4 bases at V and 2 bases at J, with 14 bases between the two ends. Per germline, CDR1 GTSNPN and CDR2 SVGIG (reference sequence). This CDR3 contains 14 residues. CDR3 sequence (DNA): TGTGCCTGGACCCGGGGGGGAACAAACTATGGCTACACCTTC. Protein: CAWTRGGTNYGYTF.

This chain links TRBV5-6 with TRBJ1-1, with D uncertain. The CDR3 contains 12 residues. Trimming pared 0 bases from V and 7 bases from J, leaving 7 bases between. CDR1 SGHDT and CDR2 YYEEEE come from the germline V gene. For the CDR3, the DNA is TGTGCCAGCAGCTTGGCCGAAGTTGAAGCTTTCTTT. This codes for CASSLAEVEAFF.

The genes are TRBV4-1 and TRBJ1-1, with D hard to call. This CDR3 spans 15 amino acids. The V end lost 3 bases, the J end lost 5 bases, and 16 bases lay between the germline ends. Germline V gene sequence: CDR1 MGHRA, CDR2 YSYEKL. CDR3 in DNA: TGCGCCAGCAGCCAGAACACCGGCCCCAATACTGAAGCTTTCTTT. As protein: CASSQNTGPNTEAFF.

V and J are TRBV30 and TRBJ1-5, with a possible D match to TRBD1 (6 bases). CDR3 length: 13 amino acids. CDR1 and CDR2 (germline): GTSNPN, SVGIG (reference sequence). Trimming cost V 1 base and J 7 bases, with 11 bases left between them. DNA for the CDR3: TGTGCCTGGAGTGGGGGGGCAGGGCAGCCCCAGCATTTT. The encoded protein is CAWSGGAGQPQHF.

The chain joins TRBV20-1 to TRBJ2-7, with D perhaps matching TRBD2 (6 bases). With 3 bases removed from V and 3 bases from J, the gap between germline ends came to 21 bases. CDR3 size: 16 residues. From germline, CDR1 is DFQATT and CDR2 SNEGSKA (reference sequence). CDR3 residues: CSASQPSATKVYEQYV. CDR3 coding DNA: TGCAGTGCTAGTCAGCCTAGCGCCACGAAGGTCTACGAGCAGTACGTC.

This chain links TRBV28 with TRBJ2-3; 8 positions match TRBD2. The germline V gene encodes CDR1 MDHEN and CDR2 SYDVKM. This CDR3 is built from 16 residues. The V gene end was trimmed by 6 bases and the J gene end by 3 bases; junction bases not matched to a gene: 11. The CDR3 DNA reads TGTGCCAGCAGCCCCGAGACTAGCGCGGCAACAGATACGCAGTATTTT. Translating it yields CASSPETSAATDTQYF.

The J gene is TRBJ2-4, the V gene TRBV12-3 or TRBV12-4, with unresolved D. There are 14 residues in the CDR3. The germline V and J ends were trimmed by 6 bases and 8 bases, with 17 bases remaining between them. DNA for the CDR3: TGTGCCAGCAGGGCCCCACCTTCAGACCACATTCAGTACTTC. It translates to CASRAPPSDHIQYF.

J is TRBJ1-2 and V is TRBV30; 7 nucleotides align to TRBD1. Germline CDR1 reads GTSNPN; CDR2 reads SVGIG (reference sequence). The CDR3 has 13 amino acids. After removal of 5 bases from V and 7 bases from J, the junction contained 10 bases not matched to a gene. CDR3 nucleotide sequence: TGTGCCTGGTGGGGGGGAACAGGGGCTGGCTACACCTTC. Translation gives CAWWGGTGAGYTF.

This chain uses TRBV20-1 with TRBJ1-4, with D perhaps TRBD1 (5 bases). This CDR3 comprises 13 residues. V shed 5 bases and J shed 8 bases, with 15 bases lying between them. From germline, CDR1 is DFQATT and CDR2 SNEGSKA (reference sequence). The CDR3 nucleotides are TGCAGTGCTGGGCAGGGTACACGGGAAAAACTGTTTTTT. It translates to CSAGQGTREKLFF.

The rearrangement uses TRBV12-5 and TRBJ2-2; unclear D gene. V lost 6 bases, J lost 0 bases, and 11 bases lay in between. In germline, CDR1 is LGHNT, CDR2 FRNRAP. This CDR3 has 15 amino acids. The chain's CDR3 is CASGVGLANTGELFF. CDR3 coding DNA: TGTGCTAGTGGGGTGGGTCTTGCGAACACCGGGGAGCTGTTTTTT.